This T cell receptor beta chain was profiled in a study of regulatory T cells in long-lasting Graves disease (dated by TCRdb to the early 2020s). Regarding the research as a whole: Patients with newly diagnosed Graves' disease had been on antithyroid drugs for under 3 months. Persistent Graves' disease patients were compared with newly diagnosed Graves' disease patients by peripheral blood TCR sequencing and RNA sequencing. The study was conducted in China and was registered as a clinical trial. A total of some 35 samples underwent TCR sequencing, from roughly 13 patients with persistent Graves' disease and 20 or so patients with newly diagnosed Graves' disease.

V is cut by 5 bases and J by 2 bases, and the space between the germline ends is 21 bases. The CDR3 sequence runs 17 residues, both termini included. Only the CDR3 DNA is retained, 51 bases long and in frame from the first base. The CDR1 and CDR2 encoded by the germline V gene are SGHTA and FQGNSA. Receptors were amplified or captured by multiplex PCR. The data were produced on an Illumina HiSeq 4000. To build TCR beta libraries, CDR3 regions were amplified by Arm-PCR using iRepertoire HTBI primers. Before sequencing, the PCR products underwent gel purification. Processing in the source paper ran as follows. Gene usage analysis of CDR3 amino acid clonotypes used the 60 to 80 TRBV and fewer than 15 TRBJ segments found across samples. COPE and FqMerger were used to merge the filtered high-quality paired reads into contigs. BLAST was used to align contigs to IMGT TRBV, TRBD and TRBJ reference genes, and CDR3 was defined according to IMGT. Clonotypes above 0.1% frequency were classified as highly expanded clones. Shannon entropy was used to measure repertoire diversity, and the Gini coefficient was used to measure V-J evenness. Clonotypes shared by more than one individual were considered public. TCRdb ran its own pipeline on the public reads, namely fastp trimming at Q25 and MiXCR clone calling, and kept in-frame beta chains. Rows matching on CDR3 protein sequence are summarized as one entry with the most common DNA and genes. What appears here as the V and J calls and clone size reflects TCRdb's work, not the paper's. This sample comprises approximately 460,000 distinct CDR3 sequences, less than 20% of them detected only once. Of the sample, roughly 10% is held by the ten largest clones.

This clonotype has only a few counts. Its antigen remains unidentified. This may arise from a read error, as a much more abundant clone is one base away. The CDR3 ends on some other residue instead of the conserved phenylalanine or tryptophan, so this is likely a read error. Interpreted using the paper, the time point label stands for: newly diagnosed GD, antithyroid drugs for less than 3 months. RNA was extracted from PBMCs in TRIzol for both TCR sequencing and RNA sequencing. The diagnosis of Graves' disease was made according to American Thyroid Association guidelines. Patients were recruited from an endocrinology department in Xi'an, China. From each patient, approximately 10 milliliters of peripheral blood was collected into an EDTA anticoagulant tube. Ficoll Paque Plus density gradient separation was used to isolate PBMCs, and no further T cell sorting was done. An Agilent 2100 Bioanalyzer and agarose gel were used to check RNA quality, while a NanoDrop 2000 measured RNA concentration.

Study-wide conclusions, independent of this receptor: Compared with newly diagnosed patients, patients with persistent Graves' disease had lower TCR Shannon entropy and fewer highly expanded clones, which suggests clonal expansion. Sequencing and analysis were limited to the TCR beta chain. A larger number of public clonotypes was shared among persistent patients (about 2,700) than among newly diagnosed patients (around 880). Because the primary lesion, thyroid tissue, could not be accessed, the study looked at peripheral blood alone. Persistent disease showed preferential use of TRBV28, TRBJ1-2 and TRBJ2-5, whereas newly diagnosed disease favored TRBV20-1 and TRBJ2-1. The authors acknowledged the small sample size as a limitation that may reduce accuracy.

The sample was also reused in another study, on T cells in Graves' hyperthyroidism and ophthalmopathy. The second paper states: Stable Graves' hyperthyroidism was defined as no progression to ophthalmopathy during 18 months of follow-up. Hyperthyroidism patients were newly diagnosed, had a disease duration of under 2 months, and were aged 18 to 65 years. The study excluded patients with uncontrolled infections, other autoimmune diseases, pregnancy or lactation. Diagnoses relied on clinical symptoms, serum thyroxine and TRAb, thyroid ultrasound and orbital computed tomography. The first round of RT-PCR for the TCR CDR3 was performed with the HTBI primer set and the Qiagen OneStep RT-PCR kit. Most expanded thyroid clonotypes (frequency above 0.001) were also detected in blood, suggesting blood repertoires may reflect thyroid immune responses. Ophthalmopathy was separated from stable hyperthyroidism by a 13 V-J signature model, with about 86% sensitivity and just over 81% specificity obtained in cross-validation and 80%/75% obtained in testing. In validation, progression to ophthalmopathy was predicted by the model with about 70% sensitivity and 72% to 80% specificity, a median of about 6.4 months before onset. To identify TCR V-J signatures that set the groups apart, the researchers used a discovery cohort of 90 to 100 patients, made up of 40 to 45 with Graves' ophthalmopathy and some 58 with stable Graves' hyperthyroidism. An independent validation cohort of 18 to 20 hyperthyroidism patients and some 15 patients who later progressed to ophthalmopathy tested prospective prediction of ophthalmopathy. The approximately 100 discovery patients were divided at random into training and test sets in a 7:3 ratio. In over five Graves' hyperthyroidism patients, the study also compared T-cell repertoires from thyroid tissue with T-cell repertoires from blood. Once sampling was done, hyperthyroidism patients were given methimazole at a starting dose of 30 mg daily, whereas ophthalmopathy patients were given high-dose intravenous methylprednisolone. A second multiplex PCR round built the libraries, followed by size selection and purification. Sequencing of the libraries was done on an Illumina HiSeq2000 using paired-end 100 bp reads. SOAPnuke was used to process the raw data, throwing out any read that contained adapters or uncalled bases, had a mean Phred below 15, or lacked an exact constant-primer or identifier match. COPE v1.2.5 was used to merge high-quality paired reads, and clonotypes were defined as unique nucleotide sequences. Clonotypes were aligned to IMGT TRBV, TRBD and TRBJ reference segments using MiTCR v1.1. The analysis included only V-J combinations with a frequency above 0.0001, which together covered over 98% of the repertoires. The TCS score was defined as F50 (clonal expansion) divided by E x V (chaos), with BLOSUM62-based TCRdist calculated between CDR3 peptides within each V-J. Welch's t-statistics and random forest reduced roughly 500 V-J features to about 12, which were used in a naive Bayes classifier (R e1071). Sample size was not statistically predetermined, and investigators were not blinded to group allocation. TCR Vbeta CDR3 sequencing of some 140 peripheral blood samples (fewer than 45 ophthalmopathy, 75 hyperthyroidism and approximately 17 progressor patients) is reported in the paper.

The receptor chain draws on TRBV7-2 and TRBJ1-2, with TRBD1 as a weak D call on 5 bases. The starting material was peripheral blood mononuclear cells (PBMCs), obtained at new diagnosis, from a patient treated with antithyroid drugs. This TCR was recovered from a woman aged 25 to 45 with Graves disease. Donor details come from another sample of the same person, matched by shared clones. The sequenced DNA: TGTGCCAGCAGCCCTACCGGGACCTGGAGGTCCAACTATGGCTACACCCTC. This sequence encodes CASSPTGTWRSNYGYTL.